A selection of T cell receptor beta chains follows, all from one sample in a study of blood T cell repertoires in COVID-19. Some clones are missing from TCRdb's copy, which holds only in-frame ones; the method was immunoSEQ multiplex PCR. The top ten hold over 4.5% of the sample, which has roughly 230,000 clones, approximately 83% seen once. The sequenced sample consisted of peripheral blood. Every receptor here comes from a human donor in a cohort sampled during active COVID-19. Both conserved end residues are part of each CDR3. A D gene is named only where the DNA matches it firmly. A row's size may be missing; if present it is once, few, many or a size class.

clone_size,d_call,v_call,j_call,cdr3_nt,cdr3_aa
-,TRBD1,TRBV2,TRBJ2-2,TGTGCCAGCAGCCTACCACAGGGGGCAGCGAACACCGGGGAGCTGTTTTTT,CASSLPQGAANTGELFF
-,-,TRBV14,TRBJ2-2,TGTGCCAGCAGCCTCCAACTAGGGGGTACCGGGGAGCTGTTTTTT,CASSLQLGGTGELFF
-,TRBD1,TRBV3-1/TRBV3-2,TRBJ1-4,TGTGCCAGCAGCACCACAGGGGCGTCTAATGAAAAACTGTTTTTT,CASSTTGASNEKLFF
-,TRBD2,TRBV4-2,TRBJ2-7,TGTGCCAGCAGCCAACTCAGCGGGGGGCCCTCCTACGAGCAGTACTTC,CASSQLSGGPSYEQYF
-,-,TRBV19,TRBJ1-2,TGTGCCAGTAGTCTCGCAGGGGGCTACACCTTC,CASSLAGGYTF
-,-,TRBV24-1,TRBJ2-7,TGTGCCACCAGTGGAACGGGATCCTACGAGCAGTACTTC,CATSGTGSYEQYF
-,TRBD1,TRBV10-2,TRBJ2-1,TGCGCCAGCAGTGGGGGACAGAGCTACAATGAGCAGTTCTTC,CASSGGQSYNEQFF
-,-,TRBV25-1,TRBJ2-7,TGTGCCAGCAGAAAGGACGGGACCTACGAGCAGTACTTC,CASRKDGTYEQYF
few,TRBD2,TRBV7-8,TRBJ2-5,TGTGCCAGCAGCTCCGATCGTAGCGGGGGGAAAGAGACCCAGTACTTC,CASSSDRSGGKETQYF
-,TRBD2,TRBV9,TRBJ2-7,TGTGCCAGCAGCCCCCACGGGAGGGCGAAATCTGAGCAGTACTTC,CASSPHGRAKSEQYF
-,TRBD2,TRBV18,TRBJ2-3,TGTGCCAGCTCACCCACCCGACTAGCGGGGGGCCCGAATACGCAGTATTTT,CASSPTRLAGGPNTQYF
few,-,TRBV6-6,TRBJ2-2,TGTGCCAGCACCTACGCCAGGGGAACCGGGGAGCTGTTTTTT,CASTYARGTGELFF
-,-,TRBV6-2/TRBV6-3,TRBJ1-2,TGTGCCAGCAGTTACTTTACGGGACAAAACTATGGCTACACCTTC,CASSYFTGQNYGYTF